This passage covers 10 T cell receptor beta chains from one sample sequenced in a study of cytomegalovirus exposure and HLA in healthy donors. With 60 Vbeta and 13 Jbeta primers, the PCR was carried out. Some clones are missing from TCRdb's copy, which holds only in-frame ones; the method was immunoSEQ multiplex PCR. The sample has over 30,000 clones; around 80% are singletons. The sequenced material came from PBMCs. The receptors originated from a woman in her late teens or twenties in good health and CMV-seronegative.

With regard to this clone: The CDR3 does not end in the conserved phenylalanine or tryptophan, so this is likely a read error. The V call is TRBV10-3, the J call TRBJ2-2; 8 bases fit TRBD1. The CDR3 has 14 residues. Germline values: CDR1 ENHRY, CDR2 SYGVKD. The V gene end was trimmed by 4 bases and the J gene end by 7 bases; junction bases not matched to a gene: 5. CDR3 sequence: CAISGTGMLGELFV. The CDR3 region has the DNA TGTGCCATCAGTGGGACAGGGATGCTCGGGGAGCTGTTTGTT.

The rearrangement joins TRBV29-1 to TRBJ2-3, with 9 bases fitting TRBD2. The CDR3 has 18 amino acids. Trimming at V came to 1 base and at J to 5 bases, leaving 16 bases not matched to a gene. CDR1 is SQVTM, CDR2 ANQGSEA, per germline. The CDR3 DNA sequence: TGCAGCGTTGAAGGGGTGCTGTTATCTAGCGGGGTAGGAGATACGCAGTATTTT. This codes for CSVEGVLLSSGVGDTQYF.

This chain links TRBV4-2 with TRBJ2-5; TRBD2 might be the D (7 bases). Gene TRBJ2-7 matches the end of the DNA better, so the J call may be wrong. The CDR3 has 15 residues. Germline V gene data show CDR1 as LGHNA and CDR2 as YNFKEQ. CDR3 sequence: CASSQAGGAANEQYF. The CDR3 bases are TGTGCCAGCAGCCAAGCGGGGGGCGCGGCGAACGAGCAGTACTTC.

The CDR3 loop reads CASSPDSEIYEQYF. The CDR3 DNA follows: TGTGCCAGCAGTCCGGACAGTGAGATATACGAGCAGTACTTC. The chain uses TRBV28 and TRBJ2-7; the D gene is possibly TRBD1 (6 bases). This CDR3 has 14 residues. Deletions cut 5 bases from V and 4 bases from J, with 15 bases between. The V gene's germline CDR1 is MDHEN and CDR2 SYDVKM.

The rearrangement uses TRBV7-9 and TRBJ2-7, with 7 bases identical to TRBD1. V lost 3 bases and J lost 2; bases outside the gene matches: 7. CDR1 and CDR2 from the germline V gene are SEHNR and FQNEAQ (reference sequence). CDR3 length: 15 amino acids. The CDR3 nucleotides read TGTGCCAGCAGCTTTCAGACAGGGATCCCCTACGAGCAGTACGTC. Amino acids: CASSFQTGIPYEQYV.

V and J are TRBV7-2 and TRBJ2-5; 9 bases map to TRBD2. The V gene's germline CDR1 is SGHTA and CDR2 FQGNSA. With V trimmed by 5 bases and J by 5 bases, 12 bases remained unmatched. The CDR3 covers 16 residues. CDR3 coding DNA: TGTGCCAGCAGCGCCTACCCGGCTAGCGGGATGGAGACCCAGTACTTC. Translation: CASSAYPASGMETQYF.

The chain recombines TRBV19 with TRBJ2-1; 7 bases agree with TRBD1. CDR3 length equals 16 residues. V was pared by 3 bases and J by 7 bases, with 12 bases of the junction left unmatched. Germline CDR1 LNHDA, CDR2 SQIVND (reference sequence). The CDR3 bases are TGTGCCAGTAGTATTATTAGGACAGGACAAAGAAATGAGCAGTTCTTC. It yields the protein CASSIIRTGQRNEQFF.

The chain employs TRBV7-9 and TRBJ2-1, with unresolved D. Germline-derived CDR1 and CDR2 are SEHNR and FQNEAQ (reference sequence). CDR3 length: 12 amino acids. Trimming cost V 1 base and J 6 bases, with 4 bases left between them. CDR3 in amino acids: CASSLDSNEQFF. In nucleotides, the CDR3 is TGTGCCAGCAGCTTAGACTCCAATGAGCAGTTCTTC.

The CDR3 loop is CASSTFGAGFADTQYF. The CDR3 nucleotides are TGTGCCAGCAGCACCTTCGGAGCGGGGTTCGCAGATACGCAGTATTTT. The chain has TRBV7-3 and TRBJ2-3; 7 bases are a match to TRBD2. CDR3 length: 16 amino acids. Germline loops: CDR1 SGHTA, CDR2 FQGTGA. The J segment lost 4 bases and the V segment lost 5 bases, leaving 12 bases of the junction unmatched. Full variable domain (missing parts from reference TRBV7-3 and TRBJ2-3): GAGVSQTPSNKVTEKGKYVELRCDPISGHTALYWYRQSLGQGPEFLIYFQGTGAADDSGLPNDRFFAVRPEGSVSTLKIQRTERGDSAVYLCASSTFGAGFADTQYFGPGTRLTVL.

The chain couples TRBV6-4 to TRBJ2-3; 9 bases fit TRBD2. J was trimmed by 4 bases and V by 2 bases; bases with no gene match: 7. The CDR3 totals 16 residues. Germline CDR1 and CDR2: MRHNA and SNTAGT. The CDR3 protein is CASSDRSGSGADTQYF. The CDR3 DNA reads TGTGCCAGCAGTGACCGTAGCGGGAGTGGAGCAGATACGCAGTATTTT.